Included here is one TCR beta chain sequence, with context. Using immunoSEQ multiplex PCR, the repertoire was profiled, and TCRdb retains in-frame clones only, with some absent. The data show roughly 320,000 clones, 85% seen once. The data stem from a study of blood T cell repertoires in COVID-19. Study overall: Some COVID-19 samples were acute and others convalescent; all came from the United States, Italy and Spain. PBMCs, B-cell-depleted T cells, or T cells were the source of the cDNA or gDNA that made up the material.

The V segment lost 6 bases and the J segment 4 bases; nucleotides outside the gene matches: 5. The CDR3 runs to 13 residues. The sequence derives from a human donor in a cohort sampled during active COVID-19. The material sequenced was peripheral blood. The V call is TRBV12-3 or TRBV12-4, the J call TRBJ1-1; the match to TRBD1 covers 7 bases. CDR3 bases: TGTGCCAGCAGGACGACAGGGCCCACTGAAGCTTTCTTT. It is translated as CASRTTGPTEAFF.